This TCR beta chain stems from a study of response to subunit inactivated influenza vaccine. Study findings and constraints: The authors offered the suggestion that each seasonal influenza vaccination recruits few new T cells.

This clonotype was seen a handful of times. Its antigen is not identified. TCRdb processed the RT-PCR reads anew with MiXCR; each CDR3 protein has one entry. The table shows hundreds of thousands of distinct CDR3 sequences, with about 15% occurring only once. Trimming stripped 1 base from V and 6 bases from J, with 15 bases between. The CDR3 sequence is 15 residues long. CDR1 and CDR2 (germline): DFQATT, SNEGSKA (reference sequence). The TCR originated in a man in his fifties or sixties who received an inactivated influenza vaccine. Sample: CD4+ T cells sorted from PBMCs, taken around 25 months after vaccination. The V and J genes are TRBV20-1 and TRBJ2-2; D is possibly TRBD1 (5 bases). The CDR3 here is CSARGTDTRPGELFF. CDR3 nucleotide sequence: TGCAGTGCTAGAGGGACGGACACAAGACCCGGGGAGCTGTTTTTT.